What follows describes a single T cell receptor beta chain. This clone was seen a single time. The clone's antigen remains unknown. No base qualities exist here, and no much larger clone lies one base off it. Donors formed part of the validation cohort, which comprised 120 subjects and was distinct from the first cohort of under 800 subjects. From its cysteine to its phenylalanine, the CDR3 spans 18 amino acids. Left in the record is the CDR3 DNA by itself, 54 bases read in frame from the first base. Compared with germline, V lacks 2 bases and J lacks 0 bases; bases without a gene match: 10. Taken from the germline V gene, the CDR1 and CDR2 loops are SGHVS and FQNEAQ. Preparation of the library involved the immunoSEQ multiplex PCR assay. For the original study's pipeline: A statistical classification framework was built to diagnose cytomegalovirus status from the catalog of TCR beta chain sequences. The clones in this table, taken by TCRdb from immuneACCESS, are in-frame only. Not every clone is retained; where verified, under half of the shortfall comes from an unresolved V gene, and the cause of the rest is unknown. V and J calls and clone size are those listed in that table; D and trimming were worked out from the DNA. The table for this sample lists approximately 120,000 clones; roughly 90% of them were counted only once. Clones ranked in the top ten supply approximately 2% of the sample.

This record belongs to a study of cytomegalovirus exposure and HLA in healthy donors (dated by TCRdb to the late 2010s). For the study in its entirety: According to a later analysis, the roughly 120 validation repertoires were produced on the same platform as the approximately 610 repertoires of the first cohort. In addition to the first cohort of roughly 670 subjects, a separate validation cohort of approximately 130 different subjects was used. High-throughput TCR immunosequencing, statistical association of individual TCRs with disease status, and machine learning were combined to predict cytomegalovirus infection status. The study was designed to test whether signatures of past pathogen exposure could be identified by cataloging public T cell receptors.

On the study overall, not on this receptor specifically: The authors suggested that the approach could potentially be generalized to other disease states and immunological phenotypes. All 120 or so repertoires were used to score co-occurrence in the validation cohort in a later analysis, because that analysis had no HLA typing for the cohort. A later analysis found that TCRs clustered in the first cohort also tended to co-occur in the roughly 110 validation repertoires, with approximately 93% of cluster scores above 0. While some public TCRs were present in many individuals, most TCR sequences turned up only very rarely across donors. A few of the identified cytomegalovirus-associated TCR beta chains were confirmed in vitro to be specific for cytomegalovirus antigens. The classifier was reported to diagnose cytomegalovirus status with high specificity and sensitivity in both the original cohort and the validation cohort. The study listed 150 to 200 TCR beta chains as associated with cytomegalovirus.

The sequence links TRBV7-8 to TRBJ1-5, and 7 junction bases match TRBD1. Sequenced material: PBMCs. The origin of this receptor is a woman aged 18 to 35 in good health and CMV-seronegative. The DNA reads TGTGCCAGCAGCTTACCGGGACAGATTCTTTATAGCAATCAGCCCCAGCATTTT. Its coded protein is CASSLPGQILYSNQPQHF.